Described below is a single TCR beta chain sequence and its context. Its antigen is unknown. This entry belongs to a study of blood T cells in healthy people across ages. Study-level information: Using template switching, researchers captured about one barcoded beta molecule for each two T cells. Regarding the study as a whole: CMV infection status of these donors was not known.

There are 16 residues in the CDR3. Germline CDR1 SGHTA, CDR2 FQGNSA. With 1 base clipped from V and 12 bases from J, the junction kept 14 bases outside the gene matches. A second PCR of 7 to 11 cycles used a sample-barcoded 5' primer and a J-beta primer mix. Every sample gave at least 2.5 million paired-end reads containing CDR3. Each CDR3 protein gets one entry after TCRdb re-called the 5' RACE reads with MiXCR. The sample lists 780,000 or so distinct CDR3 sequences, more than 50% occurring once. Per sample, at least 5 micrograms of total RNA were extracted. The chain has TRBV7-2 and TRBJ2-1, with TRBD2 matching over 8 bases. The specimen was blood. The receptor was isolated from a man between 35 and 55 years old in good health. The CDR3 protein is CASSLDAGGTLWGQFF. CDR3 nucleotide sequence: TGTGCCAGCAGCTTAGATGCGGGAGGAACCCTTTGGGGGCAGTTCTTC.